This TCR beta chain was observed in a study of shared clonotypes between healthy human individuals. The study, taken as a whole, reports: About 5% of naive CD4 clonotypes were common to several donors.

Profiling relied on immunoSEQ multiplex PCR, and the TCRdb table lists in-frame clones only, not all of them. The data hold about 2.3 million clones, with about nine tenths observed a single time. Remarks on this clone: Its target is not known.

CDR1 is SGHNT and CDR2 is YYREEE in the germline V gene (reference sequence). Trimming took off 4 bases at V and 4 bases at J, with 17 bases between the two ends. The CDR3 contains 15 residues. This chain links TRBV5-4 with TRBJ2-5, with no clear D. The source of this sequence is a man between 18 and 35 years old in good health. Some clones in this sample may be carry-over from other donors' samples. Sequenced input: naive CD4+ T cells from PBMCs. Subset in this sample: CD45RA+ positively selected. This chain's CDR3 is CASSVDGSEGETQYF. For the CDR3, the DNA is TGTGCCAGCAGCGTGGACGGCAGTGAAGGAGAGACCCAGTACTTC.